The sequence of this T cell receptor (beta chain) was determined in a study of T cell changes during pregnancy in multiple sclerosis. Measured with immunoSEQ multiplex PCR; TCRdb has only the in-frame clones, and not every one. The profile shows 9,000 to 10,000 clones, about 83% of them singletons. Germline V lookup: CDR1 MRHNA, CDR2 SNTAGT. V lost 2 bases to trimming and J lost 6 bases; unmatched junction nucleotides: 3. This CDR3 has 15 residues. The input for sequencing was CD8+ T cells from peripheral blood mononuclear cells, taken in the third trimester of pregnancy. The sequence came from a female donor in good health, enrolled as a control in a pregnancy study. The chain employs TRBV6-4 and TRBJ2-2, with TRBD2 matching 10 bases. The CDR3 reads CASSDLAGVAGELFF. In DNA form, the CDR3 reads TGTGCCAGCAGTGACCTAGCGGGGGTAGCCGGGGAGCTGTTTTTT.